These 10 T cell receptor beta chains were sequenced from one sample in a study of shared clonotypes between healthy human individuals. Profiling relied on immunoSEQ multiplex PCR, and the TCRdb table lists in-frame clones only, not all of them. The table includes around 600,000 clones, about 95% detected once. CD8 cells regarded as naive lacked CD45RO, were positively chosen for CCR7, and omitted terminally differentiated effector memory CD45RA+ cells. The specimen sequenced was naive CD8+ T cells sorted from blood. The origin of the receptors is a woman aged 25 to 39 in good health.

The rearrangement uses TRBV11-2 and TRBJ2-7; D may be TRBD1 (5 bases). Germline values: CDR1 SGHAT, CDR2 FQNNGV. The length of the CDR3 is 15 residues. Trimming pared 1 base from V and 0 bases from J, leaving 10 bases between. The CDR3 bases are TGTGCCAGCAGCTTAGGCGCAGGGCACTCCTACGAGCAGTACTTC. Translation gives CASSLGAGHSYEQYF.

CDR3 sequence (DNA): TGTGCCAGCAGTTCCATTGGCGCCGGGGAGCAGTACTTC. The encoded protein is CASSSIGAGEQYF. V usage is TRBV27 and J usage is TRBJ2-7; no firm D call. The CDR3 is 13 residues long. The V end lost 4 bases, the J end lost 7 bases, and 14 bases lay between the germline ends. Germline values: CDR1 MNHEY, CDR2 SMNVEV (reference sequence).

To note about this clone: Different DNA sequences within this sample yield the same CDR3. The V call is TRBV7-9, the J call TRBJ1-1, with TRBD1 identical over 8 bases. Per the germline V gene, CDR1 is SEHNR and CDR2 is FQNEAQ (reference sequence). V lost 1 base and J lost 1; bases outside the gene matches: 2. The CDR3 consists of 15 residues. As DNA, the CDR3 is TGTGCCAGCAGCTTAGGAACAGGGGGGAACACTGAAGCTTTCTTT. Protein: CASSLGTGGNTEAFF. The whole variable domain, filled in from reference TRBV7-9 and TRBJ1-1, reads DTGVSQNPRHKITKRGQNVTFRCDPISEHNRLYWYRQTLGQGPEFLTYFQNEAQLEKSRLLSDRFSAERPKGSFSTLEIQRTEQGDSAMYLCASSLGTGGNTEAFFGQGTRLTVV.

The chain combines TRBV7-9 with TRBJ1-1; D is unresolved. V lost 0 bases and J lost 1, with 9 bases in between. The CDR3 runs 15 residues. Germline loops: CDR1 SEHNR, CDR2 FQNEAQ (reference sequence). This chain's CDR3 is CASSLAEGWNTEAFF. The CDR3 DNA follows: TGTGCCAGCAGCTTAGCGGAGGGTTGGAACACTGAAGCTTTCTTT.

CDR3 nucleotide sequence: TGTGCCAGCAGCGGGGGACATTCACTAGCCGATGAGCAGTTCTTC. Translating gives CASSGGHSLADEQFF. V and J are TRBV5-6 and TRBJ2-1; D possibly matches TRBD1 or TRBD2 (6 bases each). The CDR3 has 15 amino acids. Deletions cut 4 bases from V and 8 bases from J, with 19 bases between. Germline V gives CDR1 SGHDT, CDR2 YYEEEE.

V usage is TRBV29-1 and J usage is TRBJ2-7; the match to TRBD2 covers 10 bases. This CDR3 region has 17 residues. Germline CDR1 is SQVTM and CDR2 is ANQGSEA. The J segment lost 1 base and the V segment lost 3 bases, leaving 12 bases of the junction unmatched. CDR3 nucleotide sequence: TGCAGCGTTGATTACAATCGGGCTAGCGGGAGTTCCTACGAGCAGTACTTC. The encoded protein is CSVDYNRASGSSYEQYF.

This clone has only one observation. The chain recombines TRBV5-4 with TRBJ2-3, with no clear D. CDR1 is SGHNT, CDR2 YYREEE, per germline (reference sequence). CDR3 size: 15 residues. The V gene lost 1 base and the J gene lost 0 bases, with 9 bases spanning the gap. Here the CDR3 DNA reads TGTGCCAGCAGCTTGATAGGAGCTAGCACAGATACGCAGTATTTT. It translates to CASSLIGASTDTQYF.

The V and J genes are TRBV4-1 and TRBJ1-1, with D hard to call. This CDR3 contains 13 residues. The germline V and J ends were trimmed by 0 bases and 5 bases, with 7 bases remaining between them. CDR1 is MGHRA and CDR2 is YSYEKL in the germline V gene. The CDR3 sequence is CASSQDRDTEAFF. CDR3 nucleotide sequence: TGCGCCAGCAGCCAAGACCGTGATACTGAAGCTTTCTTT.

A remark on this clone: Other DNA variants within this sample encode the same CDR3. The V gene is TRBV27, the J gene TRBJ2-6; D might be TRBD2 (5 bases). This CDR3 has 16 amino acids. Germline assignment: CDR1 MNHEY and CDR2 SMNVEV (reference sequence). V was pared by 0 bases and J by 0 bases, with 6 bases between. In DNA form, the CDR3 reads TGTGCCAGCAGTTTATCCGCGGGCTCTGGGGCCAACGTCCTGACTTTC. Protein sequence: CASSLSAGSGANVLTF.

V gene TRBV28 combines with J gene TRBJ1-1; D is unresolved. Looked up from germline, CDR1 is MDHEN and CDR2 is SYDVKM. V shed 2 bases and J shed 2 bases, with 15 bases lying between them. This CDR3 comprises 16 residues. CDR3 sequence reads: CASSLNRDQYNTEAFF. In DNA, the CDR3 is TGTGCCAGCAGTTTAAATAGGGATCAATATAACACTGAAGCTTTCTTT.